The sequence of this TCR beta chain was determined in a study of human T cells and chemical hapten exposure. At the level of the study: Patients, chiefly female, had alopecia areata, totalis or universalis.

Individual cDNA molecules received unique molecular identifiers in the library. One entry per CDR3 protein, called by TCRdb with MiXCR from the RACE reads. The profile shows 380,000 or so distinct CDR3 sequences, approximately 5.8% of them singletons. The sample's time point: pre-sensitization, week 0. Documented treatment: therapeutic diphenylcyclopropenone sensitization with weekly scalp DPC. This receptor was identified in a young woman with alopecia areata. Some clones in this sample may be carry-over from other donors' samples. This specimen consisted of whole blood, obtained in connection with sensitization to the hapten diphenylcyclopropenone (DPC).

CDR3 coding DNA: TGTGCCAGCAGTTACGAGGATGGTCCAAGAGAGACCCAGTACTTC. It is translated as CASSYEDGPRETQYF. The rearrangement links TRBV6-5 to TRBJ2-5; D is undetermined. There are 15 residues in the CDR3. Trimming left V 2 bases short and J 4 bases short, with 14 bases between. The germline CDR1 and CDR2 sequences are MNHEY and SVGAGI.